Included here is one T cell receptor beta chain sequence, with context. Its cognate antigen has yet to be identified. One base away there is no much larger clone; base qualities are not given. The sample is drawn from a study of cytomegalovirus exposure and HLA in healthy donors (dated by TCRdb to about 2017). Study-level background: An earlier analysis of approximately 600 of the donors reported more than 250 Gb of sequence data and some 120 million unique TCR beta sequences from 190 million or so T cells. An early release covering just under 650 HLA-typed donors comprised roughly 300 gigabases of sequencing data and 85 million to 100 million unique TCR sequences. The genetic ancestry cluster associated with self-reported Caucasian donors included over 65% of the 300 to 450 genotyped donors. The aim of the study was to test whether cataloging public T cell receptors could identify signatures of past pathogen exposure. The T cell repertoires of around 730 subjects were profiled by immunosequencing and related to cytomegalovirus serostatus. A separate validation cohort of over 95 different subjects was used in addition to the roughly 720-subject first cohort. To predict cytomegalovirus infection status, the study combined high-throughput TCR immunosequencing, statistical association of individual TCRs with disease status, and machine learning. A later analysis re-examined previously published TCR beta repertoires from more than 600 donors and added high-resolution HLA genotyping to investigate patterns of TCR occurrence. Rather than drawing on any new phenotypic data, the later analysis identified candidate immune exposures from TCR beta sequences and the way those sequences occurred across donors. In an earlier analysis of roughly 580 of the donors, high-throughput TCR beta sequencing was used to judge whether each TCR beta V gene segment behaved as functional or pseudogenic. Donor age, sex, ethnicity and CMV serostatus were compiled together with the repertoire data. Genome-wide SNP genotypes for about 65% of the 666 donors were used in a later genetic analysis, which treated that subset as a discovery cohort. All discovery cohort repertoires had been generated on a single sequencing platform. HLA typing covered class I and class II loci at four-digit resolution. The number of typed donors differed by locus: about 620-640 for A, B, C, DRB1 and DQB1; 522 for DQA1; 600 to 610 for DPA1; and roughly 450 for DPB1. About 5 DR-DQ haplotypes were handled as single units for association and clustering, since linkage in the cohort was strong. On average, roughly 200,000 unique TCR beta nucleotide sequences were sequenced per donor among several hundred genotyped donors of the cohort, with 15% to 20% of those sequences being non-productive. Overall study results and their limits: Roughly uniform sequencing depth across donors was assumed in presence/absence analyses, although this assumption may not hold. Most CMV-associated TCR beta chains appeared to be HLA-restricted in a later analysis, and the HLA associations seemed to be driven largely by CMV exposure. The authors suggested that the approach could potentially be generalized to other disease states and immunological phenotypes. In a later genetic analysis, a missense DCLRE1C variant was associated with V-gene and J-gene trimming of TCR beta chains, and the association was replicated in an independent cohort. While some public TCRs were present in many individuals, most TCR sequences turned up only very rarely across donors. In this cohort, only TCR beta chains were sequenced, and detectable features were limited by the absence of alpha or paired-chain data. A few of the identified cytomegalovirus-associated TCR beta chains were confirmed in vitro to be specific for cytomegalovirus antigens. In an earlier analysis of more than 500 of the donors, most TCR beta V segments appeared in productive rearrangements about 90% or about 30% of the time, broadly matching IMGT annotations. Linkage disequilibrium might explain the correlated functional status among segregating V segments, but an unknown experimental factor could not be ruled out. A further reported finding was that TCR beta sequences accurately predicted the HLA-A and HLA-B alleles for most subjects in the first cohort. The 87-base-pair reads could not distinguish some IMGT-functional V segments, including TRBV6-2 and TRBV6-3, so those segments were excluded. Compared with equally common non-associated chains, HLA-associated TCR beta chains in a later analysis were more clonally expanded and had lower generation probabilities. In both the original and validation cohorts, the classifier was reported to diagnose cytomegalovirus status with high specificity and sensitivity. According to a later analysis, parvovirus B19, influenza, CMV and Epstein-Barr virus appeared linked to several top co-occurrence clusters. The only immune exposure information available for the cohort was CMV serostatus. According to a later analysis, TCR association rates differed among HLA loci, with DRB1 alleles showing the most associated TCRs and HLA-C alleles showing the fewest. At a false discovery rate of 0.05, a later analysis linked about 16,000 TCR beta sequences to specific HLA alleles. According to a later genetic analysis, donors in an Asian-associated ancestry cluster had fewer N-insertions in productive TCRs than the approximately 710-donor mean. Assigning TCR associations to individual alleles was difficult when HLA alleles, especially DR and DQ, strongly co-occurred. The sequencing pipeline was judged likely to have produced a cluster of highly shared sequence variants as a technical artifact. In the study, approximately 150 TCR beta chains were listed as associated with cytomegalovirus. The earlier analysis of 587 of the donors excluded approximately 17 rarely observed V segments, including chromosome 9 orphons, because counts were too low. Because HLA typing was unavailable for some donors at each locus, only the typed subset was used in association tests.

The protocol used for the library was the immunoSEQ multiplex PCR assay. For the multiplex PCR, a mixture combining 60 forward primers for TCR Vbeta segments and 13 reverse primers for TCR Jbeta segments was used. Amplification of the CDR3 region of rearranged TCR beta genes was performed with a multiplex PCR assay on genomic DNA. The Illumina HiSeq System was used to sequence the amplified TCR beta libraries as 87-base-pair reads. The original pipeline was this. Across the roughly 640 repertoires, a later analysis counted 80 million or so unique TCR beta chains, roughly 11 million of which were shared by at least two donors. Raw reads were error-corrected and collapsed into unique sequences with a nearest-neighbor algorithm that merged closely related sequences to remove PCR and sequencing errors. V, D and J gene segments were assigned by aligning CDR3 sequences to IMGT reference sequences. For a sequence to be retained, a match of at least six nucleotides to both a V gene segment and a J gene segment was required. A rearrangement counted as productive if the CDR3 had no stop codons and remained in frame with V and J, and every other rearrangement counted as non-productive. Following IMGT convention, CDR3 was defined as the stretch from the second conserved V-encoded cysteine to the conserved J-encoded phenylalanine. In an earlier analysis of around 600 of the donors, sequences lacking an unambiguous match to a single V gene segment were excluded. An earlier analysis of 500 to 600 of the donors classified V segments as functional when productive rearrangements were above 56.7% and as segregating when the standard deviation between donors was above 5%. A statistical classification framework was developed to diagnose cytomegalovirus status using the catalog of TCR beta chain sequences. V and J gene assignment, in a later analysis, came from comparing TCR nucleotide sequences with IMGT/GENE-DB human TR gene sequences. Using the TCRdist pipeline, a later analysis assigned CDR3 sequences along with most-parsimonious VDJ recombination scenarios. A later analysis defined each TCR beta chain by its CDR3 amino acid sequence plus V-gene family, and excluded reads lacking a unique V-gene family. A later analysis removed 500 to 650 highly shared, low-generation-probability nucleotide sequences to deal with suspected cross-contamination and a sequencing artifact. In a later analysis, a clonal expansion index for each public chain was calculated from normalized within-repertoire ranks of inferred template counts. In a later analysis, generation probabilities were computed with a VDJ recombination model fitted to out-of-frame rearrangements, and the resulting probabilities were checked against IGoR. In a later analysis, TCR-TCR, TCR-HLA and TCR-CMV co-occurrence was scored with hypergeometric tests, and a repertoire-size bias correction was applied to TCR pairs. In a later analysis, false discovery rates were estimated by permuting HLA or CMV assignments 20 times. In a later analysis, co-occurring TCRs were grouped with DBSCAN, and TCRdist sequence similarity was added when clustering was performed within HLA-allele-positive subsets. For co-occurrence clustering, repertoires with fewer than 30,000 or more than 120,000 public chains were excluded, along with roughly 5 repertoires with anomalous nucleotide sharing. TCRdb carries this immuneACCESS record with in-frame sequences only. Its versions omit some clonotypes, under half of them owing to an unresolved V gene in the studies checked, with the rest unexplained. Clone size and the V and J calls come from that table; the DNA yielded D and trimming. In all, the sample holds more than 110,000 clones, and approximately 80% of those were seen once. Roughly 4.2% of the sample is taken by the ten largest.

The cohort consisted of 600 or so healthy bone marrow donors. At the time of sampling, every cohort member was nominally healthy, though immune exposures that went unrecorded were likely present. The donor tested CMV seropositive and was one of the 289 seropositive cohort members. A peripheral blood sample was provided by each donor, and peripheral blood mononuclear cells were used for TCR beta sequencing. The Qiagen DNeasy Blood Extraction Kit was used to extract genomic DNA from the blood cell samples. The trim is 4 bases for V and 10 bases for J, with a gap of 23 bases between the germline ends. From a lookup of the germline V gene (reference sequence), CDR1 and CDR2 are SGHNT and YYREEE. Taken from cysteine to phenylalanine, the CDR3 has 15 residues. Just CDR3 DNA is preserved here, 45 bases in frame from base 1.

The sequencing input was PBMCs. This chain joins TRBV5-4 to TRBJ1-2; no confident D gene assignment can be made. The TCR was taken from a man aged 40-55 years in good health and CMV-seropositive. The CDR3 is CASSLARGLVIDYTF. The sequence in DNA is TGTGCCAGCAGCCTGGCCCGAGGACTCGTGATTGACTACACCTTC. The entire variable domain, with the stretches around the CDR3 drawn from the reference TRBV5-4 and TRBJ1-2 proteins, is ETGVTQSPTHLIKTRGQQVTLRCSSQSGHNTVSWYQQALGQGPQFIFQYYREEENGRGNFPPRFSGLQFPNYSSELNVNALELDDSALYLCASSLARGLVIDYTFGSGTRLTVV.